This record concerns one T cell receptor beta chain sequence. CDR3 length: 13 residues. V lost 5 bases and J 2 bases, leaving 9 bases between the germline ends. Germline V lookup: CDR1 MNHEY, CDR2 SMNVEV (reference sequence). The entry originates in a study of Graves' ophthalmopathy and Graves' hyperthyroidism. The study amplified TCR beta CDR3 regions using RNA transcripts. HTBI primers were employed in first-round RT-PCR, then a second-round multiplex PCR followed. TCRdb independently ran MiXCR on the multiplex PCR reads; one entry per CDR3 protein. The table includes a few hundred thousand distinct CDR3 sequences, around a fifth detected once.

Sequencing input: peripheral blood. This TCR was recovered from a woman younger than 35 with stable Graves' hyperthyroidism. This chain links TRBV27 with TRBJ2-5, with no clear D. CDR3 loop: CASSIHFQETQYF. CDR3 sequence (DNA): TGTGCCAGCAGTATTCATTTTCAAGAGACCCAGTACTTC.